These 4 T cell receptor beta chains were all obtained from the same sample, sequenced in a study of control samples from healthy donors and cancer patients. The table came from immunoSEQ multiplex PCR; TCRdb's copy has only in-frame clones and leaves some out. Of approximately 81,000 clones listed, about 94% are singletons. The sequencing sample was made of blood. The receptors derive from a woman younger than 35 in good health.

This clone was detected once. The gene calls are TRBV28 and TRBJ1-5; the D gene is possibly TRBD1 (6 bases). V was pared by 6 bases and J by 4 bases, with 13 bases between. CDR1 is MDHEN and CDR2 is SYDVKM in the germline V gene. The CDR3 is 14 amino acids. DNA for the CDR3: TGTGCCAGCAGGAACAGGGTCGCTAATCAGCCCCAGCATTTT. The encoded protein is CASRNRVANQPQHF. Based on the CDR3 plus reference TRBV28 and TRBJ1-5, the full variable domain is DVKVTQSSRYLVKRTGEKVFLECVQDMDHENMFWYRQDPGLGLRLIYFSYDVKMKEKGDIPEGYSVSREKKERFSLILESASTNQTSMYLCASRNRVANQPQHFGDGTRLSIL.

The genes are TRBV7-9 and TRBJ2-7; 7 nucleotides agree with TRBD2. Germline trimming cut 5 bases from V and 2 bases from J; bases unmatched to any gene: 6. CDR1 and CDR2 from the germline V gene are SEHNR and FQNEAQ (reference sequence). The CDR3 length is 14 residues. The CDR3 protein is CASSHTGTTYEQYF. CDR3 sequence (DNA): TGTGCCAGCAGCCACACCGGGACTACCTACGAGCAGTACTTC.

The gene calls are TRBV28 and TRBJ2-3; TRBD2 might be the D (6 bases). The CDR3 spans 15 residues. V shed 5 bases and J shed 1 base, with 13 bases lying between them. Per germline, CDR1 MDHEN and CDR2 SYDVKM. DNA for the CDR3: TGTGCCAGCAGTGTTGGGGGGAGTGGCACAGATACGCAGTATTTT. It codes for CASSVGGSGTDTQYF.

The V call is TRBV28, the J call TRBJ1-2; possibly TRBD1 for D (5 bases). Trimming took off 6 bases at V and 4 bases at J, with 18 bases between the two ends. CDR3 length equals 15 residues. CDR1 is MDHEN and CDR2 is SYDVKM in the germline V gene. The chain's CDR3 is CASRQTGTIPYGYTF. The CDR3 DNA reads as TGTGCCAGCAGGCAAACCGGGACGATACCCTATGGCTACACCTTC.